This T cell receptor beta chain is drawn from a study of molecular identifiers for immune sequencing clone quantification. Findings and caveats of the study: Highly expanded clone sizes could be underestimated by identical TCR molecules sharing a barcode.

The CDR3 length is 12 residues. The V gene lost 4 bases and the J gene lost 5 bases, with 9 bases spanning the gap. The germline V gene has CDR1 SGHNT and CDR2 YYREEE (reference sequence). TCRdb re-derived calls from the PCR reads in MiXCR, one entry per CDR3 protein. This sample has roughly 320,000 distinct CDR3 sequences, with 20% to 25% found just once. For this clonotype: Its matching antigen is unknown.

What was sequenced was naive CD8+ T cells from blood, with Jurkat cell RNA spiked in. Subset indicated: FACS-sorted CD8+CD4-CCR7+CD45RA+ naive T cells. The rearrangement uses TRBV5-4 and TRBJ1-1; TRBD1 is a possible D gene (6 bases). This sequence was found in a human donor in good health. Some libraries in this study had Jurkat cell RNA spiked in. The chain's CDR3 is CASSIQGTEAFF. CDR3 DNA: TGTGCCAGCAGCATCCAGGGGACTGAAGCTTTCTTT.